The 22 T cell receptor beta chains in this list originate from one sample, sequenced in a study of CD8+ T cells in alopecia areata. RNA was isolated and reverse transcribed to cDNA, the sequencing template. Repertoires were generated with immunoSEQ multiplex PCR, while TCRdb's copy carries only in-frame clones and drops some. The sample gives over 150,000 clones, more than 50% of which show up once; approximately 4.9% is in the top ten. Source material: CD8+ T cells sorted from blood. The origin of the receptors is a human donor in good health.

The V and J genes are TRBV30 and TRBJ2-7; 9 bases agree with TRBD1. J was trimmed by 6 bases and V by 3 bases; bases with no gene match: 3. Germline CDR1 and CDR2: GTSNPN and SVGIG (reference sequence). This CDR3 has 12 residues. The CDR3 bases are TGTGCCTGGAGCGAGGACAGGGGCGAGCAGTACTTC. Its protein product is CAWSEDRGEQYF.

This sequence joins TRBV27 and TRBJ2-5, with 10 bases fitting TRBD2. Trimming took 3 bases from V and 3 from J; bases not matched to a gene: 7. This CDR3 spans 16 amino acids. Per the germline V gene, CDR1 is MNHEY and CDR2 is SMNVEV (reference sequence). The CDR3 spells CASSLRTSGSKETQYF. The CDR3 DNA follows: TGTGCCAGCAGTTTGAGGACTAGCGGATCCAAAGAGACCCAGTACTTC.

The chain couples TRBV20-1 to TRBJ1-1; D call uncertain. The CDR3 length is 11 residues. The germline CDR1 and CDR2 sequences are DFQATT and SNEGSKA (reference sequence). Deletions cut 6 bases from V and 5 bases from J, with 10 bases between. The CDR3 DNA reads TGCAGTGCGAACCTACTGACTGAAGCTTTCTTT. Translation: CSANLLTEAFF.

This chain links TRBV30 with TRBJ2-7, with TRBD1 matching 9 bases. V lost 4 bases, J lost 4 bases, and 8 bases stayed unmatched. CDR1 and CDR2 from the germline V gene are GTSNPN and SVGIG (reference sequence). This CDR3 is built from 14 residues. This CDR3 is CAWTSGTGSYEQYF. CDR3 DNA: TGTGCCTGGACTTCCGGGACAGGGTCATACGAGCAGTACTTC.

V and J are TRBV27 and TRBJ1-1; D is undetermined. Germline V lookup: CDR1 MNHEY, CDR2 SMNVEV (reference sequence). The CDR3 is 13 amino acids. V was clipped by 3 bases and J by 0 bases, with 5 bases between them. CDR3 residues: CASSFFVNTEAFF. The CDR3 DNA reads TGTGCCAGCAGTTTTTTCGTGAACACTGAAGCTTTCTTT.

Notes on this clone: Other DNA sequences within the sample encode an identical CDR3. The rearrangement links TRBV5-6 to TRBJ1-2; 10 bases fit TRBD1. Germline CDR1 and CDR2: SGHDT and YYEEEE. Unmatched junction bases numbered 4, after V lost 4 bases and J lost 4 bases. The length of the CDR3 is 14 residues. The CDR3 DNA is TGTGCCAGCAGCCCCGGGACAGGGGTCTATGGCTACACCTTC. The encoded protein is CASSPGTGVYGYTF. Supplemented by reference TRBV5-6 and TRBJ1-2, the full variable domain reads DAGVTQSPTHLIKTRGQQVTLRCSPKSGHDTVSWYQQALGQGPQFIFQYYEEEERQRGNFPDRFSGHQFPNYSSELNVNALLLGDSALYLCASSPGTGVYGYTFGSGTRLTVV.

CDR3 coding DNA: TGTGCCAGCAGTGTCCTCGACTTGAGCTCCTACGAGCAGTACTTC. This translates into CASSVLDLSSYEQYF. The J gene is TRBJ2-7, the V gene TRBV25-1; D uncertain. CDR1 MGHDK and CDR2 SYGVNS come from the germline V gene. CDR3 length: 15 residues. V gave up 4 bases and J gave up 0 bases, with 13 bases separating them.

V and J are TRBV29-1 and TRBJ1-2; no definite D call. V was shortened by 8 bases and J by 8 bases, with 6 bases between the two germline ends. Looked up from germline, CDR1 is SQVTM and CDR2 is ANQGSEA. The CDR3 has 8 residues. The CDR3 region is CSTPGYTF. The CDR3 DNA sequence: TGCAGCACGCCCGGCTACACCTTC.

The chain couples TRBV10-3 to TRBJ2-7; maybe TRBD1 (6 bases). The germline gives CDR1 ENHRY, CDR2 SYGVKD. CDR3 size: 14 residues. With 3 bases removed from V and 2 bases from J, the gap between germline ends came to 11 bases. CDR3 sequence: CAISDLGQTYEQYF. In nucleotides, the CDR3 is TGTGCCATCAGTGACCTCGGACAGACCTACGAGCAGTACTTC.

This clone was counted between two and nine times. The J gene is TRBJ2-7, the V gene TRBV4-1; D perhaps matches TRBD1 (5 bases). CDR3 length: 16 residues. Germline V gene lookup returns CDR1 MGHRA and CDR2 YSYEKL. Trimming stripped 0 bases from V and 1 base from J, with 13 bases between. CDR3 amino acids: CASSQESGFMSYEQYF. The DNA of the CDR3 is TGCGCCAGCAGCCAAGAGTCAGGGTTCATGTCCTACGAGCAGTACTTC.

The chain carries TRBV27 and TRBJ1-2; possible D gene TRBD1, 5 bases. The V and J ends lost 1 base and 4 bases respectively, with 13 bases between them. The germline V gene has CDR1 MNHEY and CDR2 SMNVEV (reference sequence). This CDR3 has 15 amino acids. The CDR3 sequence: CASSLFQGSFYGYTF. CDR3 in DNA: TGTGCCAGCAGTTTATTCCAGGGAAGTTTCTATGGCTACACCTTC.

The CDR3 region is CASSEWGREQYF. The CDR3 DNA follows: TGTGCCAGCAGTGAATGGGGCCGCGAGCAGTACTTC. The chain carries TRBV6-1 and TRBJ2-7; TRBD1 might be the D (5 bases). V was trimmed by 2 bases and J by 6 bases, leaving 8 bases between them. CDR1 MNHNS and CDR2 SASEGT come from the germline V gene. This CDR3 has 12 residues.

V is TRBV5-6 and J is TRBJ2-2; D is uncertain. The CDR3 is 15 amino acids. Germline values: CDR1 SGHDT, CDR2 YYEEEE. V lost 4 bases to trimming and J lost 3 bases, with 13 bases between them. DNA of the CDR3: TGTGCCAGCAGCCTTGTAGGAACAGACACCGGGGAGCTGTTTTTT. Protein: CASSLVGTDTGELFF.

The chain employs TRBV19 and TRBJ2-1; 7 nucleotides line up with TRBD2. Germline V gene lookup returns CDR1 LNHDA and CDR2 SQIVND (reference sequence). The CDR3 is 13 residues long. V lost 6 bases, J lost 8 bases, and 7 bases stayed unmatched. DNA of the CDR3: TGTGCCAGTAGGCCGGGACTAATGGATGAGCAGTTCTTC. It encodes CASRPGLMDEQFF.

The chain is built from TRBV2 and TRBJ1-2, with no clear D. Per the germline V gene, CDR1 is SNHLY and CDR2 is FYNNEI. The CDR3 consists of 13 residues. Trimming cost V 11 bases and J 5 bases, with 18 bases left between them. The CDR3 DNA reads TGTGCCCAGCCCTACCTTGGGCTTTATGGCTACACCTTC. Protein: CAQPYLGLYGYTF.

The chain carries TRBV7-3 and TRBJ2-1, with a possible D match to TRBD2 (6 bases). V was trimmed by 0 bases and J by 0 bases, leaving 6 bases between them. Germline loops: CDR1 SGHTA, CDR2 FQGTGA. The CDR3 runs to 15 residues. The CDR3 is CASSLTGGSYNEQFF. In DNA, the CDR3 is TGTGCCAGCAGCTTAACGGGAGGCTCCTACAATGAGCAGTTCTTC.

The rearrangement uses TRBV5-4 and TRBJ2-3; D not resolved. This CDR3 region has 15 residues. V shed 3 bases and J shed 0 bases, with 11 bases lying between them. The germline CDR1 and CDR2 sequences are SGHNT and YYREEE (reference sequence). Here the CDR3 reads CASSYPTPSTDTQYF. CDR3 coding DNA: TGTGCCAGCAGCTACCCGACTCCTAGCACAGATACGCAGTATTTT.

This clone was seen repeatedly, ten times or more. This rearrangement joins TRBV7-2 to TRBJ2-1; 7 bases map to TRBD2. V was pared by 3 bases and J by 4 bases, with 6 bases of the junction left unmatched. Germline CDR1 is SGHTA and CDR2 is FQGNSA. This CDR3 has 15 residues. The CDR3, as DNA: TGTGCCAGCAGCTTCGGGGAGCGGGGATACAATGAGCAGTTCTTC. This codes for CASSFGERGYNEQFF.

The V gene is TRBV5-6, the J gene TRBJ1-1; D unclear. The V end lost 3 bases, the J end lost 5 bases, and 5 bases lay between the germline ends. The germline V gene encodes CDR1 SGHDT and CDR2 YYEEEE. The CDR3 contains 11 residues. For the CDR3, the DNA is TGTGCCAGCAGCTCCGTGACTGAAGCTTTCTTT. Its translation is CASSSVTEAFF.

The chain couples TRBV6-5 to TRBJ1-5; weak D call: TRBD1 (6 bases). V lost 5 bases and J 7 bases, leaving 12 bases between the germline ends. In germline, CDR1 is MNHEY, CDR2 SVGAGI. The CDR3 is 13 amino acids. The CDR3 sequence is CASSTRTEQPQHF. CDR3 bases: TGTGCCAGCAGTACCAGGACAGAACAGCCCCAGCATTTT.

This clone has only a few counts. V usage is TRBV29-1 and J usage is TRBJ2-1, with 12 positions matching TRBD2. In germline, CDR1 is SQVTM, CDR2 ANQGSEA. Germline trimming cut 5 bases from V and 9 bases from J; bases unmatched to any gene: 8. The CDR3 contains 14 residues. As DNA, the CDR3 is TGCAGCGTTCCCTCTAGCGGGGGGGCGGTTGAGCAGTTCTTC. This translates into CSVPSSGGAVEQFF.

The chain uses TRBV2 and TRBJ2-1; D perhaps matches TRBD1 (5 bases). The CDR3 runs 14 residues. The V end lost 10 bases, the J end lost 5 bases, and 18 bases lay between the germline ends. Germline V gene sequence: CDR1 SNHLY, CDR2 FYNNEI. In DNA, the CDR3 is TGTGCCACCGCCTCAATCACAGGAAACAATGAGCAGTTCTTC. It codes for CATASITGNNEQFF.